One TCR beta chain is described in this entry. The target of this receptor is not known. Nothing much larger sits one base from this clone, and base qualities are not available. The data stem from a study of shared clonotypes between healthy human individuals (dated by TCRdb to the early 2020s). In terms of the full investigation: The cohort comprised a couple of women and a few men aged 18 to 49 years. Per donor, three plates each were used for CD4 naive and CD4 memory, two for CD8 naive, and one for CD8 memory. To estimate repertoire size and how much clonotypes are shared between individuals, the study performed deep sequencing of blood TCR repertoires from about five healthy adults. Different laboratories and diverse techniques were used to prepare libraries and sequence TCR repertoires, to increase sequencing depth and limit assay-specific biases. Each donor's leukapheresis produced roughly between about 0.85 and 10 billion PBMCs. What the study reported, not specific to this receptor: Sampling was limited to blood, and TCR repertoires in tissue likely differ from TCR repertoires in blood. Compared with non-shared clonotypes, clonotypes shared by all four sorted-subset donors had higher generation probabilities. Even with the large sequencing depth, rarefaction of the sorted-subset datasets indicated that sequencing was incomplete. Naive subsets generally had larger estimated clonotype richness than memory subsets. Pairwise subsampling led to the expectation that sequencing depth would affect the degree of clonotype sharing among donors. Because the study included a small number of donors, the genetic and exposure-history diversity represented was limited. When a handful of donors were compared, the shared fraction of clonotypes was around 5% for naive CD4, approximately 3.5% for naive CD8, 2.3% for memory CD4, and 0.4% for memory CD8.

TCR CDR3 regions were amplified from genomic DNA by multiplex PCR using the deep immunoSEQ assay. Genomic DNA extracted from each cell subset was distributed evenly over all wells of several immunoSEQ 96-well plates, and each plate served as one replicate. For sorted subsets, approximately 210 ng genomic DNA, equal to 30,000 to 35,000 T cell genomes, was loaded into each replicate PCR. The purified libraries were quantified using a Qubit 3.0 fluorometer, sized with a Bioanalyzer 2100, and then quantified again using the KAPA Library Quantification kit. Every immunoSEQ 96-well plate was sequenced on a separate single-read 150-cycle Illumina NextSeq 550 flow cell. On the study's bioinformatics: Because only junctional sequences without quality scores were contained in the immunoSEQ output, filtering matching that applied to full-length reads could not be performed. Sequences were annotated with PyIR, a Python wrapper for IgBLAST v1.9, using IMGT germline references to assign V/J genes and CDR3. Reads with weak V/J assignments (E-value above 1e-6), missing CDR3, stop codons, out-of-frame junctions, or ambiguous translated residues were removed. A V3J clonotype was defined by an identical inferred V gene, J gene, and CDR3 amino acid sequence. To compute the percentage overlap between repertoires, the number of shared unique clonotypes was divided by the size of the smaller repertoire. RTK rarefaction, the Chao1 estimator, and Recon v2.1 estimates of unobserved clonotypes were used to assess repertoire richness. OLGA was used to compute generation probabilities for all TCRbeta clonotypes that the gDNA method yielded from a few donors. TCRdb stores this immuneACCESS table with in-frame sequences only. Part of the clones is absent; in the studies checked, under half of the shortfall reflects unresolved V genes, and no reason is known for the rest. That table gives V, J and clone size, and the DNA gave D and trimming. The sample table lists about 2.1 million clones, around 93% of them with a count of one. The ten largest clones capture about 1.7% of the sample.

CD8 naive samples were obtained by positive selection for CCR7 among CD45RO-negative cells, yielding a CD45RA+CCR7+ population from which TemRA cells were excluded. The donors were healthy, HIV-negative adults who had no recently reported acute infections or vaccinations. All donors were Caucasian adults living in Nashville, Tennessee, USA. Blood was collected by leukapheresis, and PBMCs were isolated by Ficoll-Histopaque density gradient centrifugation and then cryopreserved in liquid nitrogen vapor phase. Analytical flow cytometry was used to check the purity and quantity of each magnetically sorted T cell population. Each sorted fraction had its genomic DNA isolated and then quantified by UV absorbance on a Nanodrop 2000c. The sample consisted of naive CD8+ T cells from PBMCs. The cell subset or site label for this specimen denotes: CD45RA+CCR7+. The TCR comes from a young man in good health. Some clones in this sample may be carry-over from other donors' samples.

The CDR3 corresponds to CASSVGGMVETQYF. Here is the DNA: TGTGCCAGCAGCGTAGGTGGGATGGTGGAGACCCAGTACTTC. The rearrangement combines TRBV9 with TRBJ2-5; the D gene identity is not certain. In the germline V gene, CDR1 corresponds to SGDLS and CDR2 to YYNGEE. Between the V and J ends, shortened by 0 bases and 5 bases respectively, the junction contains 11 bases. The CDR3 spans 14 residues, from the cysteine through the phenylalanine. Only the CDR3 portion is preserved as DNA: 42 bases, with reading frame beginning at the first base.